This passage covers 12 T cell receptor beta chains from one sample sequenced in a study of CD8 T cells in Susac syndrome (dated by TCRdb to between 2018 and 2021). Library creation used the immunoSEQ multiplex PCR assay. RNA was extracted using the RNeasy kit, and roughly 0.45 to 1 microgram was reverse transcribed with random hexamers. Using fastp at Q25 and MiXCR, TCRdb reprocessed the public reads and kept productive beta chains. Rows merge per CDR3 protein into single entries with the most common DNA and genes. The sample profile shows some 400,000 distinct CDR3 sequences; more than 70% of them were found once. Approximately 0.11% of the sample goes to the ten largest clones. What was sequenced was CD8+ T cells from PBMCs. The receptors come from a human donor with multiple sclerosis.

V gene TRBV4-2 combines with J gene TRBJ2-3, with 7 bases lining up with TRBD1. Germline V gives CDR1 LGHNA, CDR2 YNFKEQ. J lost 2 bases, V lost 0 bases, and 8 bases had no gene match. This CDR3 has 17 amino acids. The CDR3: CASSQDRGQGVTDTQYF. The CDR3 bases are TGTGCCAGCAGCCAAGATCGGGGTCAGGGGGTCACAGATACGCAGTATTTT.

The chain carries TRBV14 and TRBJ1-4; D perhaps matches TRBD1 (5 bases). With 5 bases removed from V and 8 bases from J, the gap between germline ends came to 12 bases. The CDR3 has 13 residues. Germline V gene lookup returns CDR1 SGHDN and CDR2 FVKESK. Here the CDR3 reads CASSTRGGEKLFF. The CDR3 DNA reads TGTGCCAGCAGCACTAGGGGTGGAGAAAAACTGTTTTTT.

The chain joins TRBV12-3 or TRBV12-4 to TRBJ2-7, with TRBD2 matching over 12 bases. The V and J ends lost 5 bases and 4 bases, in that order; junction bases with no gene match: 9. The CDR3 is 16 amino acids. DNA for the CDR3: TGTGCCAGCAGTCGAAATACTAGCGGGAGGTTGTACGAGCAGTACTTC. Protein sequence: CASSRNTSGRLYEQYF.

This clonotype was seen only once. The chain combines TRBV27 with TRBJ1-1, with D possibly TRBD1 on 5 matching bases. Trimming took 7 bases from V and 6 from J, leaving 15 bases between them. Germline CDR1 MNHEY, CDR2 SMNVEV (reference sequence). There are 13 residues in the CDR3. The CDR3 DNA is TGTGCCAGCACCCTAACGAGAGGGGCTGAAGCTTTCTTT. Residues: CASTLTRGAEAFF.

A few counts support this clonotype. The chain links TRBV19 to TRBJ2-6; possibly TRBD1 or TRBD2 for D (5 bases each). Germline V lookup: CDR1 LNHDA, CDR2 SQIVND (reference sequence). This CDR3 region has 17 residues. Trimming cost V 5 bases and J 0 bases, with 14 bases left between them. In nucleotides, the CDR3 is TGTGCCAGTAGTTCCCCGGGACGGAGCTCTGGGGCCAACGTCCTGACTTTC. Protein sequence: CASSSPGRSSGANVLTF.

This chain joins TRBV6-6 and TRBJ2-1; tentative D call: TRBD2 (6 bases). The germline V gene has CDR1 MNHNY and CDR2 SVGAGI (reference sequence). The CDR3 is made up of 15 amino acids. Trimming removed 8 bases from V and 8 bases from J, with 22 bases in between. The CDR3 bases are TGTGCCAGCTTGGGGAGGACGCAGCAACCCGATGAGCAGTTCTTC. Amino acids: CASLGRTQQPDEQFF.

This chain joins TRBV5-1 and TRBJ2-2, with TRBD2 matching over 9 bases. The length of the CDR3 is 17 residues. After removal of 1 base from V and 5 bases from J, the junction contained 9 bases not matched to a gene. CDR1 and CDR2 from the germline V gene are SGHRS and YFSETQ. This CDR3 is CASSLRTSESGTGELFF. CDR3 DNA sequence: TGCGCCAGCAGCTTGAGGACTAGCGAGTCTGGGACCGGGGAGCTGTTTTTT.

The chain joins TRBV6-5 to TRBJ2-5; D is ambiguous. This CDR3 has 14 amino acids. V lost 6 bases and J lost 5, with 16 bases in between. Germline loops: CDR1 MNHEY, CDR2 SVGAGI. Written as DNA, the CDR3 is TGTGCCAGCAGGCCCGACCAGTGGCACGAGACCCAGTACTTC. Protein sequence: CASRPDQWHETQYF.

The rearrangement links TRBV20-1 to TRBJ2-5; 8 positions match TRBD2. The length of the CDR3 is 14 residues. CDR1 is DFQATT, CDR2 SNEGSKA, per germline (reference sequence). Trimming removed 6 bases from V and 1 base from J; junction bases left unmatched: 7. CDR3 in DNA: TGCAGTGCCCGATCCACTAGCGGCCAAGAGACCCAGTACTTC. Translating gives CSARSTSGQETQYF.

This clonotype was observed a single time. The chain couples TRBV27 to TRBJ2-3, with D maybe TRBD2 (5 bases). The CDR3 is 15 amino acids. V lost 7 bases, J lost 2 bases, and 16 bases lay in between. CDR1 is MNHEY, CDR2 SMNVEV, per germline (reference sequence). CDR3 sequence (DNA): TGTGCCAGCACGGACTCACTTATCGACACAGATACGCAGTATTTT. It codes for CASTDSLIDTDTQYF.

The chain employs TRBV13 and TRBJ2-1; 13 positions agree with TRBD2. The CDR3 consists of 16 residues. The germline V gene encodes CDR1 PRHDT and CDR2 FYEKMQ (reference sequence). The J segment lost 5 bases and the V segment lost 5 bases, leaving 6 bases of the junction unmatched. This CDR3 is CASSPTGTSGDNEQFF. In nucleotides, the CDR3 is TGTGCCAGCAGCCCTACCGGGACTAGCGGGGACAATGAGCAGTTCTTC.

This sequence joins TRBV4-1 and TRBJ2-3, with TRBD2 as a possible D gene (5 bases). CDR1 MGHRA and CDR2 YSYEKL come from the germline V gene. This CDR3 has 14 residues. The ends were cut back, 0 bases at V and 6 bases at J, with 10 bases in the middle. CDR3 in amino acids: CASSQDSPGDTQYF. The CDR3 nucleotides are TGCGCCAGCAGCCAAGATTCGCCGGGGGATACGCAGTATTTT.